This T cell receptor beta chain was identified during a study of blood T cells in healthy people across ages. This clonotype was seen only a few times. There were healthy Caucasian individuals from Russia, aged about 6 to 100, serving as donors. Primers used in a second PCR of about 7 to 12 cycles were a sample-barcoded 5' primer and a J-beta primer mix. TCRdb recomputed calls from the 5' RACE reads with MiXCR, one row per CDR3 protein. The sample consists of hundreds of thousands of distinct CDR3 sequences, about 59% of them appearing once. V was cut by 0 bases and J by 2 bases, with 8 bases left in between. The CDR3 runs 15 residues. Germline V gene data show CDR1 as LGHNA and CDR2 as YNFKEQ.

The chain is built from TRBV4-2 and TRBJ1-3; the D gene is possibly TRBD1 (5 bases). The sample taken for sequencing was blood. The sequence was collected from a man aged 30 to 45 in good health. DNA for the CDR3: TGTGCCAGCAGCCAAGATAGGGGTCCTGGAAACACCATATATTTT. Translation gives CASSQDRGPGNTIYF.